This TCR beta chain was sequenced for a study of identical twins. Study findings and constraints: Model-predicted out-of-frame TCR alpha sharing fell below observed values in monozygotic twins.

As to this clonotype: Antigen specificity is unknown.

A single record per CDR3 protein comes from TCRdb applying MiXCR to the 5' RACE reads. The table includes 1.5 million to 2 million distinct CDR3 sequences, around 33% detected once. The length of the CDR3 is 14 residues. Germline loops: CDR1 MDHEN, CDR2 SYDVKM. Trimming shortened V by 6 bases and J by 3 bases, and 13 bases separated the two germline ends. The chain carries TRBV28 and TRBJ2-3; D gene uncertain. Material for sequencing was cord blood. The receptor was derived from a newborn girl in good health. CDR3 sequence reads: CASSTSLRTDTQYF. Written as DNA, the CDR3 is TGTGCCAGCAGCACCTCACTTCGGACAGATACGCAGTATTTT.